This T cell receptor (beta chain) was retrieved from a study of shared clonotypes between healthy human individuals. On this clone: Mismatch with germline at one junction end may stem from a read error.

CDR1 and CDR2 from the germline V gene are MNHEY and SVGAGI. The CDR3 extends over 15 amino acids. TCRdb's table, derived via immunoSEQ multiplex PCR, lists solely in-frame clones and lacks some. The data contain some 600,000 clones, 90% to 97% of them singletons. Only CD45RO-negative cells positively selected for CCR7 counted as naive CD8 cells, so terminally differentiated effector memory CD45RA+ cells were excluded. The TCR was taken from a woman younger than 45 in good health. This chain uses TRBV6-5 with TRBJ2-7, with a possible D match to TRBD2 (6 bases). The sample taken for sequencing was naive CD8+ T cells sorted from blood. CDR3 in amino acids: CASSNSWPGAYEQYF. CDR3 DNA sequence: TGTGCCAGCAGTAACTCGTGGCCGGGAGCGTACGAGCAGTACTTC.